This TCR beta chain was identified in a study of cytomegalovirus exposure and HLA in healthy donors. Overall study context: As released early, the data held about 85 million unique TCRs from HLA-typed donors.

The length of the CDR3 is 16 residues. Trimming at V came to 4 bases and at J to 0 bases, leaving 6 bases not matched to a gene. The germline CDR1 and CDR2 sequences are SEHNR and FQNEAQ (reference sequence). On this clone: Its antigen remains unidentified.

In nominal health when sampled, donors likely had unrecorded immune exposures nonetheless. 60 Vbeta and 13 Jbeta primers were used in PCR. Measured with immunoSEQ multiplex PCR; TCRdb has only the in-frame clones, and not every one. Across 100,000 to 150,000 clones, the top ten clones capture around 2.4% of the sample. Study findings and constraints: One later analysis reportedly identified an Asian-associated ancestry cluster that showed fewer N-insertions than the approximately 600-donor mean. The CMV antigen specificity of a few CMV-associated chains was confirmed through in vitro analysis.

The rearrangement links TRBV7-9 to TRBJ2-1, with TRBD2 matching 7 bases. The TCR sequence derives from a man aged 40-49 years in good health and CMV-seronegative. The specimen sequenced was PBMCs. CDR3 DNA: TGTGCCAGCAGCTCCCTAGCGGCCAGCTCCTACAATGAGCAGTTCTTC. Amino acid sequence: CASSSLAASSYNEQFF.